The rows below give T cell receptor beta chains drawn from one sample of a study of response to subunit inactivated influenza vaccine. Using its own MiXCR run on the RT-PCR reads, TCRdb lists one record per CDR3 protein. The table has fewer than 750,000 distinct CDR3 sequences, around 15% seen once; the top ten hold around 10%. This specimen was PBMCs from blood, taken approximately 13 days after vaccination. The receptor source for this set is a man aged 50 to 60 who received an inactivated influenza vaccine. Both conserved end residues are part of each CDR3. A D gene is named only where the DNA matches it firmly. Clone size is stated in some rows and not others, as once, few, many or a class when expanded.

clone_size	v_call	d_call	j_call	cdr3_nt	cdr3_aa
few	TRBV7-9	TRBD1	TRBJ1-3	TGTGCCAGCAGCCCGGAGGACAGGGTCGCGAACACCATATATTTT	CASSPEDRVANTIYF
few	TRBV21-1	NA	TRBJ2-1	TGTGCCACTAAGAAAGGCGAGCCCTACAATGAGCAGTTCTTC	CATKKGEPYNEQFF
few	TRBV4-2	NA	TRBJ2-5	TGTGCCAGCAGCCAGGGGTCCGGCTCCTCCCAAGAGACCCAGTACTTC	CASSQGSGSSQETQYF
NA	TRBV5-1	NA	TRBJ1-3	TGCGCCAGCAGCTTGGACAGGGAAAACACCATATATTTT	CASSLDRENTIYF
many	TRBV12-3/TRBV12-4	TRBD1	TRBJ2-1	TGTGCCAGCACCGGGACAGGGGGACCCTACAATGAGCAGTTCTTC	CASTGTGGPYNEQFF
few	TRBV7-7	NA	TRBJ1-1	TGTGCTAGCAGCTTTACCAGGGGCACTGAAGCTTTCTTT	CASSFTRGTEAFF
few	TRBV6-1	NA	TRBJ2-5	TGTGCCAGCAGTGAAACCGGAGAGACCCAGTACTTC	CASSETGETQYF
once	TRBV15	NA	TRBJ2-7	TGTGCCACCAGCAGAGATGGCCAAGGGGACGAGCAGTACTTC	CATSRDGQGDEQYF
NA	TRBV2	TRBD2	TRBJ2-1	TGTGCCAGCATCCGGACTAGCGGAGGTGCCTACAATGAGCAGTTCTTC	CASIRTSGGAYNEQFF
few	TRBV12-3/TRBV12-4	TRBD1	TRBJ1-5	TGTGCCAGCAGCGGGGACAGGGGAGGCAGCAATCAGCCCCAGCATTTT	CASSGDRGGSNQPQHF
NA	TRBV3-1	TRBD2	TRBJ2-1	TGTGCCAGCAGCCCATATGGTTCCTCTAGCGGGAGGCGGAATGAGCAGTTCTTC	CASSPYGSSSGRRNEQFF
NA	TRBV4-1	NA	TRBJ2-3	TGCGCCAGCAGTATAGCGGTAACAGATACGCAGTATTTT	CASSIAVTDTQYF
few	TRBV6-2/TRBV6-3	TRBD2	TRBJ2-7	TGTGCCAGCAGTTATGGGACAGCCACCGGGACTAGCGCGTACGAGCAGTACTTC	CASSYGTATGTSAYEQYF
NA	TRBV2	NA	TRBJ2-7	TGTGCCAGCACCTCCCGAGGGGACCCTAGCTCCTACGAGCAGTACTTC	CASTSRGDPSSYEQYF
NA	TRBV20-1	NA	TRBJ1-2	TGCAGTGCTAGAGACGACCCGTTGGGCTATGGCTACACCTTC	CSARDDPLGYGYTF
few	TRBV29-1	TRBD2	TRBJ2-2	TGCAGCGTTGAAACCAAGCGGGAGGGGAACACCGGGGAGCTGTTTTTT	CSVETKREGNTGELFF
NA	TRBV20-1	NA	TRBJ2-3	TGCAGTGCTAGGGAGGGGTCGGGGGCAGATACGCAGTATTTT	CSAREGSGADTQYF
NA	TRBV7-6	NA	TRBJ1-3	TGTGCCAGCAGCTTAGGTCCGTCAGGGGGAAACACCATATATTTT	CASSLGPSGGNTIYF
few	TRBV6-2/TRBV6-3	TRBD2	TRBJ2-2	TGTGCCAGCAGTCGGACTAGCGGGGACAAGCGGCTGTTTTTT	CASSRTSGDKRLFF
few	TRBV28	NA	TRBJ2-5	TGTGCCAGCAGTTTAATTTCCCTCTGGGGAGAGACCCAGTACTTC	CASSLISLWGETQYF
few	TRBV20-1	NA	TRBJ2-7	TGCAGTGCTGGAGGAGACCCTTACGAGCAGTACTTC	CSAGGDPYEQYF
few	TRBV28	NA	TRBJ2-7	TGTGCCAGCAGCCCCCCGGCCGTCAGCTCCTACGAGCAGTACTTC	CASSPPAVSSYEQYF
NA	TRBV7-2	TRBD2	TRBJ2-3	TGTGCCAGCAGCTTCGGGACTAGCGGGAGAGCCACGCAGTATTTT	CASSFGTSGRATQYF
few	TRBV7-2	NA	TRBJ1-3	TGTGCCAGCAGCTTAGATTCCTCAGGGACTGGAAACACCATATATTTT	CASSLDSSGTGNTIYF
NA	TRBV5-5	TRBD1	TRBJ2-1	TGTGCCAGCAGTCCCCGAGGGGGCGATGAGCAGTTCTTC	CASSPRGGDEQFF
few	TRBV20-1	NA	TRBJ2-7	TGCAGTGCCTGGCGTGGCAGGTCCTCCTACGAGCAGTACTTC	CSAWRGRSSYEQYF
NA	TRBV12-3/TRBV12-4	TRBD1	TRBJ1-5	TGTGCCAGCAGTCATACAGGGGGCAATCAGCCCCAGCATTTT	CASSHTGGNQPQHF
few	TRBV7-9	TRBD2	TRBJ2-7	TGTGCCAGCAGCGATAGAGGTCGGGGGTCTAGCGGCGAGCAGTACTTC	CASSDRGRGSSGEQYF
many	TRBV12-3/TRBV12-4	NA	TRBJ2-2	TGTGCCAGCAGTTTTGCCAGGAACACCGGGGAGCTGTTTTTT	CASSFARNTGELFF
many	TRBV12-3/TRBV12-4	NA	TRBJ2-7	TGTGCCAGCAGTATATCAGGGTCTATACGGGAGCAGTACTTC	CASSISGSIREQYF
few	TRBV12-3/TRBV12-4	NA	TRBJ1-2	TGTGCCAGCAGTTTAGCGCTCCGGGGGCCTGGCTACACCTTC	CASSLALRGPGYTF
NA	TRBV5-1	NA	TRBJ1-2	TGCGCCAGCAGCTTGGTTTTGGGGGCCCCCACGGGCTACACCTTC	CASSLVLGAPTGYTF
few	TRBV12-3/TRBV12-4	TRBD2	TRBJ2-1	TGTGCCAGCAGTGGGACTAGCGTTTACTACAATGAGCAGTTCTTC	CASSGTSVYYNEQFF
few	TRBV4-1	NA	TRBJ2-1	TGCGCCAGCAGCCAAGATTACACAGAGCAGTTCTTC	CASSQDYTEQFF
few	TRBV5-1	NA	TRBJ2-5	TGCGCCAGCAGCCAAAAGCCGGGGGTAGTACGTGAGACCCAGTACTTC	CASSQKPGVVRETQYF
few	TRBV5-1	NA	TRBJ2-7	TGCGCCAGCAGCCCAAGCACAATGCCCTACGAGCAGTACTTC	CASSPSTMPYEQYF
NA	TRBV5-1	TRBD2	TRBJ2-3	TGCGCCAGCAGCCTAGGGACTATAGACACAGATACGCAGTATTTT	CASSLGTIDTDTQYF
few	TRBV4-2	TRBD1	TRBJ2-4	TGTGCCAGCAGCCAGACAGGGGAAAACATTCAGTACTTC	CASSQTGENIQYF
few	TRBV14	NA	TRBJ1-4	TGTGCCAGCAGCACAGACCCCGGCAATGAAAAACTGTTTTTT	CASSTDPGNEKLFF
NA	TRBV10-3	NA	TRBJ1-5	TGTGCCATCAATGCGGGCGGCTACGGCAATCAGCCCCAGCATTTT	CAINAGGYGNQPQHF
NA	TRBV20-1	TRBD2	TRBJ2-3	TGCAGTGCTCCGGGACTAGCGGGGGCGAGCACAGATACGCAGTATTTT	CSAPGLAGASTDTQYF
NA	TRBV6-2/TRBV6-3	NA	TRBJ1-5	TGTGCCAGCAGGAGCCCATCACAGGGTACATTCGGCAATCAGCCCCAGCATTTT	CASRSPSQGTFGNQPQHF
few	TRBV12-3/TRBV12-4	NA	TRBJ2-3	TGTGCCAGCAGTTCCGGACTCTTAATGAACACAGATACGCAGTATTTT	CASSSGLLMNTDTQYF
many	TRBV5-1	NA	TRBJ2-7	TGCGCCAGCAGCTCAACACAACCGGGCGACCCCGAGCAGTACTTC	CASSSTQPGDPEQYF
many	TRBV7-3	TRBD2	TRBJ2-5	TGTGCCAGCAGCATAGCGGGGGGGGAGACCCAGTACTTC	CASSIAGGETQYF
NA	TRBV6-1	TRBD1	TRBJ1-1	TGTGCCAGCAGTACCACCGAGACAGGGGTTTTCACTGAAGCTTTCTTT	CASSTTETGVFTEAFF
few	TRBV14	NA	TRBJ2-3	TGTGCCAGCAGCCTGGTACGGGAGCCCAGCACAGATACGCAGTATTTT	CASSLVREPSTDTQYF
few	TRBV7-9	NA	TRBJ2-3	TGTGCCAGCAGCTTAGCGCAAATGGGTGGAGATACGCAGTATTTT	CASSLAQMGGDTQYF
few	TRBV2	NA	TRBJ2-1	TGTGCCAGCAGTATCGCTGGGTCCCGACTAAGTGAGCAGTTCTTC	CASSIAGSRLSEQFF
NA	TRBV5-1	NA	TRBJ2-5	TGCGCCAGCAGCCACCGGGGCGGGGTCGGCGTAGAGACCCAGTACTTC	CASSHRGGVGVETQYF
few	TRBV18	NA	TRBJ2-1	TGTGCCAGCTCACCGCGGTTGGAGCGCTCCTACAATGAGCAGTTCTTC	CASSPRLERSYNEQFF
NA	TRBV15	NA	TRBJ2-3	TGTGCCACCAGCAGAGATAAGATCGATACGCAGTATTTT	CATSRDKIDTQYF
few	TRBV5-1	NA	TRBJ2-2	TGCGCCAGCAGCTTGCACCAGGGCACTACGAACACCGGGGAGCTGTTTTTT	CASSLHQGTTNTGELFF